Presented here are 28 T cell receptor beta chains from one specimen sequenced in a study of cytomegalovirus exposure and HLA in healthy donors. This PCR relied on a set of 60 Vbeta primers and 13 Jbeta primers. Generated by immunoSEQ multiplex PCR, the TCRdb table keeps only in-frame clones and is missing some. The sample carries 150,000 or so clones, roughly 70% recorded once. Sequencing was carried out using PBMCs. Source of these receptors: a man between 18 and 29 years old in good health and CMV-seropositive.

This chain uses TRBV18 with TRBJ2-3; the match to TRBD1 covers 8 bases. The CDR3 is 16 amino acids. Germline CDR1 KGHSH, CDR2 LQKENI. J was trimmed by 3 bases and V by 3 bases; bases with no gene match: 8. The CDR3 here is CASSPLGQGRTDTQYF. CDR3 DNA sequence: TGTGCCAGCTCACCCTTAGGACAGGGTAGAACAGATACGCAGTATTTT.

The chain's CDR3 is CASTGQGAGQPQHF. CDR3 nucleotide sequence: TGTGCCAGCACCGGACAGGGAGCGGGTCAGCCCCAGCATTTT. This chain uses TRBV2 with TRBJ1-5, with 8 positions matching TRBD1. The CDR3 runs to 14 residues. Germline V gene data show CDR1 as SNHLY and CDR2 as FYNNEI. With V trimmed by 7 bases and J by 6 bases, 8 bases remained unmatched.

This sequence joins TRBV28 and TRBJ2-5; 9 bases fit TRBD2. Germline-derived CDR1 and CDR2 are MDHEN and SYDVKM. Trimming cost V 3 bases and J 5 bases; bases outside gene matches: 10. This CDR3 spans 16 amino acids. This CDR3 is CASSLRGPSGVETQYF. The DNA of the CDR3 is TGTGCCAGCAGTTTGCGGGGGCCTAGCGGGGTTGAGACCCAGTACTTC.

V is TRBV6-5 and J is TRBJ2-3; no firm D call. Trimming shortened V by 4 bases and J by 4 bases, and 15 bases separated the two germline ends. Germline lookup yields CDR1 MNHEY and CDR2 SVGAGI. The CDR3 extends over 15 amino acids. The CDR3 region is CASSFDSPWSDTQYF. The CDR3 DNA sequence: TGTGCCAGCAGTTTCGACTCGCCTTGGTCAGATACGCAGTATTTT.

This clone was seen a few times. This sequence joins TRBV19 and TRBJ2-2, with 11 bases that match TRBD1. Germline CDR1 LNHDA, CDR2 SQIVND (reference sequence). The CDR3 runs 18 residues. V dropped 2 bases and J dropped 7; count of bases not matched to a gene: 12. CDR3 in DNA: TGTGCCAGTAGTATAAGGACAGGGGGCTTGGAAGTCGGCGGGGAGCTGTTTTTT. The encoded protein is CASSIRTGGLEVGGELFF.

Regarding this clone: At one end the junction does not follow the germline gene, possibly because of a read error. J is TRBJ2-7 and V is TRBV7-7; D possibly corresponds to TRBD1 (5 bases). CDR3 length: 13 amino acids. CDR1 is SSHAT, CDR2 FNYEAQ, per germline (reference sequence). The CDR3 DNA follows: TGTGCTAGCAGCTTGGGGCCCTCCTACGAGCAGTACTTC. Its translation is CASSLGPSYEQYF.

The chain uses TRBV6-1 and TRBJ1-4, with D perhaps matching TRBD1 (6 bases). Per germline, CDR1 MNHNS and CDR2 SASEGT. V dropped 5 bases and J dropped 0 bases, with 7 bases sitting between them. This CDR3 contains 14 residues. The CDR3 bases are TGTGCCAGCAGTCGGACAGCAACTAATGAAAAACTGTTTTTT. It translates to CASSRTATNEKLFF.

The V gene is TRBV6-5, the J gene TRBJ1-1; D not resolved. V gave up 4 bases and J gave up 4 bases, with 7 bases separating them. Germline CDR1 reads MNHEY; CDR2 reads SVGAGI. CDR3 size: 12 residues. The CDR3 region is CASSSALTEAFF. The CDR3 region has the DNA TGTGCCAGCAGTTCCGCACTCACTGAAGCTTTCTTT.

Notes on this clone: The same CDR3 arises from other DNA sequences in this sample as well. This sequence joins TRBV15 and TRBJ2-7; 10 nucleotides align to TRBD1. V lost 3 bases, J lost 2 bases, and 1 base stayed unmatched. The germline V gene encodes CDR1 LNHNV and CDR2 YYDKDF (reference sequence). The length of the CDR3 is 14 residues. This CDR3 reads CATSRGQGTYEQYF. The CDR3 coding sequence is TGTGCCACCAGCAGGGGACAGGGGACCTACGAGCAGTACTTC.

The chain joins TRBV6-1 to TRBJ2-3; perhaps TRBD2 as D (6 bases). V lost 5 bases and J lost 2, with 14 bases in between. CDR1 MNHNS and CDR2 SASEGT come from the germline V gene. This CDR3 has 15 residues. The DNA of the CDR3 is TGTGCCAGCAGTCGGGGGACGACTTACACAGATACGCAGTATTTT. This encodes CASSRGTTYTDTQYF.

V is TRBV6-5 and J is TRBJ1-1, with D perhaps TRBD1 (6 bases). CDR3 length: 11 amino acids. Trimming cost V 6 bases and J 12 bases, with 14 bases left between them. From germline, CDR1 is MNHEY and CDR2 SVGAGI. The CDR3 DNA sequence: TGTGCCAGCAGCACCGGGACAAGGACTTTCTTT. It yields the protein CASSTGTRTFF.

This clone was counted only a few times. The chain recombines TRBV7-3 with TRBJ2-1, with a weak D call TRBD2 (6 bases). The CDR3 runs 13 residues. Germline assignment: CDR1 SGHTA and CDR2 FQGTGA. With 5 bases removed from V and 10 bases from J, the gap between germline ends came to 15 bases. CDR3 bases: TGTGCCAGCAGCGTTAGCGGTATAGCGGAGCAGTTCTTC. This sequence encodes CASSVSGIAEQFF.

This chain joins TRBV20-1 and TRBJ2-7; D gene uncertain. Germline values: CDR1 DFQATT, CDR2 SNEGSKA (reference sequence). Trimming cost V 2 bases and J 4 bases, with 6 bases left between them. This CDR3 comprises 11 residues. CDR3 sequence reads: CSARTRYEQYF. In nucleotides, the CDR3 is TGCAGTGCTAGAACCCGGTACGAGCAGTACTTC.

V and J are TRBV7-2 and TRBJ2-7; D may be TRBD1 (5 bases). Trimming removed 5 bases from V and 4 bases from J, with 6 bases in between. Germline CDR1 is SGHTA and CDR2 is FQGNSA. The CDR3 totals 11 residues. The CDR3 sequence: CASSPGYEQYF. CDR3 bases: TGTGCCAGCAGCCCAGGGTACGAGCAGTACTTC.

The J gene is TRBJ2-7, the V gene TRBV5-1; 10 nucleotides line up with TRBD2. The junction had 3 bases not matched to a gene; V was cut back by 0 bases and J by 3 bases. CDR3 size: 15 residues. Per germline, CDR1 SGHRS and CDR2 YFSETQ. This chain's CDR3 is CASSLGTSGDYEQYF. The DNA for the CDR3 is TGCGCCAGCAGCTTGGGGACTAGCGGAGACTACGAGCAGTACTTC. Supplemented by reference TRBV5-1 and TRBJ2-7, the full variable domain reads KAGVTQTPRYLIKTRGQQVTLSCSPISGHRSVSWYQQTPGQGLQFLFEYFSETQRNKGNFPGRFSGRQFSNSRSEMNVSTLELGDSALYLCASSLGTSGDYEQYFGPGTRLTVT.

This sequence joins TRBV27 and TRBJ2-7; 9 bases are shared with TRBD2. V shed 3 bases and J 2 bases; nucleotides not matched to a gene: 5. From germline, CDR1 is MNHEY and CDR2 SMNVEV (reference sequence). There are 15 residues in the CDR3. The CDR3 DNA follows: TGTGCCAGCAGTTTTTATCCTAGCGGGACCTACGAGCAGTACTTC. Protein: CASSFYPSGTYEQYF.

This clone was counted only a few times. The rearrangement links TRBV6-4 to TRBJ1-6; 10 positions agree with TRBD1. CDR3 length equals 14 residues. V lost 0 bases to trimming and J lost 10 bases; unmatched junction nucleotides: 0. Germline V gene sequence: CDR1 MRHNA, CDR2 SNTAGT. CDR3 nucleotides: TGTGCCAGCAGTGACTCGACAGGGGGCTCACCCCTCCACTTT. Its protein is CASSDSTGGSPLHF.

This clone was seen a few times. The chain employs TRBV4-2 and TRBJ1-4; D is unresolved. Germline V gives CDR1 LGHNA, CDR2 YNFKEQ. The CDR3 sequence is 12 residues long. V was clipped by 5 bases and J by 8 bases, with 9 bases between them. DNA of the CDR3: TGTGCCAGCAGCGAGTTGGGCGAAAAACTGTTTTTT. This gives the protein CASSELGEKLFF.

This clone was detected only once. This rearrangement joins TRBV14 to TRBJ1-4; TRBD1 matches 7 bases. Germline V gene data show CDR1 as SGHDN and CDR2 as FVKESK. CDR3 length: 16 amino acids. J gave up 0 bases and V 1 base, and 2 bases lay outside the gene matches. DNA for the CDR3: TGTGCCAGCAGCCAAGTCGGGACAGCAACTAATGAAAAACTGTTTTTT. As protein: CASSQVGTATNEKLFF.

Turning to this clone: Its ends do not fully match the called genes, so a read error is possible. The J gene is TRBJ1-2, the V gene TRBV28; D is unresolved. This CDR3 has 12 residues. The V gene's germline CDR1 is MDHEN and CDR2 SYDVKM. Here the CDR3 reads CASSLTVRVPLF. The CDR3 DNA reads TGTGCCAGCAGTTTAACCGTTCGGGTCCCCCTCTTC.

CDR3 DNA: TGTGCCAGCAGTGAAGCCAACTATAATTCACCCCTCCACTTT. Protein sequence: CASSEANYNSPLHF. The rearrangement uses TRBV6-1 and TRBJ1-6; D gene uncertain. Germline V lookup: CDR1 MNHNS, CDR2 SASEGT. V lost 0 bases and J 3 bases, leaving 3 bases between the germline ends. This CDR3 is built from 14 residues.

The V and J genes are TRBV27 and TRBJ1-1; D is possibly TRBD1 (6 bases). Germline V gives CDR1 MNHEY, CDR2 SMNVEV (reference sequence). V was clipped by 6 bases and J by 4 bases, with 18 bases between them. The CDR3 spans 15 residues. CDR3 in amino acids: CASSPSLGRGTEAFF. CDR3 DNA: TGTGCCAGCAGCCCCTCGTTGGGCAGGGGCACTGAAGCTTTCTTT.

The chain recombines TRBV7-2 with TRBJ2-1; D uncertain. Germline V gene data show CDR1 as SGHTA and CDR2 as FQGNSA. V was cut by 5 bases and J by 6 bases, with 11 bases left in between. The CDR3 runs 13 residues. CDR3 DNA sequence: TGTGCCAGCAGCGCCGGCGGAGTCAATGAGCAGTTCTTC. This gives the protein CASSAGGVNEQFF.

This clone came up a few times. The rearrangement uses TRBV6-4 and TRBJ1-1; TRBD1 matches 8 bases. V lost 5 bases and J lost 4; bases outside the gene matches: 6. The CDR3 has 14 residues. Germline-derived CDR1 and CDR2 are MRHNA and SNTAGT. The CDR3 protein is CASSNRQGSTEAFF. For the CDR3, the DNA is TGTGCCAGCAGTAACCGACAGGGGTCCACTGAAGCTTTCTTT.

The V gene is TRBV28, the J gene TRBJ2-7; 7 bases line up with TRBD2. CDR3 length: 13 amino acids. With V trimmed by 7 bases and J by 0 bases, 3 bases remained unmatched. In germline, CDR1 is MDHEN, CDR2 SYDVKM. For the CDR3, the DNA is TGTGCCAGCACCCGGGGGGACTCCTACGAGCAGTACTTC. This sequence encodes CASTRGDSYEQYF.

This CDR3 reads CASTPLAESTDTQYF. The CDR3 DNA reads TGTGCCAGCACTCCACTAGCGGAAAGCACAGATACGCAGTATTTT. The chain links TRBV28 to TRBJ2-3, with TRBD2 matching 8 bases. The CDR3 is made up of 15 amino acids. Germline V lookup: CDR1 MDHEN, CDR2 SYDVKM. With 7 bases clipped from V and 0 bases from J, the junction kept 6 bases outside the gene matches.

In its sample, this clone was seen a few times. The chain couples TRBV7-9 to TRBJ2-5; perhaps TRBD2 as D (5 bases). The germline V and J ends were trimmed by 5 bases and 1 base, with 8 bases remaining between them. CDR3 size: 13 residues. Germline loops: CDR1 SEHNR, CDR2 FQNEAQ (reference sequence). CDR3 residues: CASSRGGQETQYF. The CDR3, as DNA: TGTGCCAGCAGCCGTGGAGGCCAAGAGACCCAGTACTTC.

With regard to this clone: An end of the junction differs from the germline gene, which may be a read error. This rearrangement joins TRBV7-7 to TRBJ2-5, with D perhaps TRBD2 (7 bases). In germline, CDR1 is SSHAT, CDR2 FNYEAQ (reference sequence). The CDR3 sequence is 17 residues long. In DNA, the CDR3 is TGTGCTAGCAGCCCCGGAGGGGGGGGAAATCCCCAAGAGACCCAGTACTTC. This encodes CASSPGGGGNPQETQYF.